This T cell receptor (beta chain) was recorded in a study of T cells after yellow fever vaccination. Findings and limits, study-wide: The CD4 compartment and the CD8 compartment contained a small share of clonotypes in common. Reappearance after the booster was observed for most primary-vaccination clones (roughly 97% CD4, just over 85% CD8). FACS-sorted repertoires might harbor abundant contaminating clonotypes from the bulk population.

To note about this clonotype: Antigen: not known.

Looked up from germline, CDR1 is MNHEY and CDR2 is SMNVEV (reference sequence). Trimming took 0 bases from V and 0 from J; bases not matched to a gene: 5. The CDR3 covers 17 residues. Generation of TCR cDNA used 5'RACE template switching (which added a universal primer site and UMIs). Using its own MiXCR run on the 5' RACE reads, TCRdb lists one record per CDR3 protein. In the table there are 85,000 to 100,000 distinct CDR3 sequences, under 7% of which are singletons. The specimen comprised CD8+ T cells sorted from PBMCs, sampled 10 days after the yellow fever booster vaccination. The gene calls are TRBV27 and TRBJ2-1, with 7 nucleotides matching TRBD2. The sequence derives from a man between 18 and 35 years old who received the YFV17D yellow fever vaccine. This chain's CDR3 is CASSLSPAGVSYNEQFF. The CDR3 DNA sequence: TGTGCCAGCAGTTTATCGCCGGCGGGGGTCTCCTACAATGAGCAGTTCTTC.